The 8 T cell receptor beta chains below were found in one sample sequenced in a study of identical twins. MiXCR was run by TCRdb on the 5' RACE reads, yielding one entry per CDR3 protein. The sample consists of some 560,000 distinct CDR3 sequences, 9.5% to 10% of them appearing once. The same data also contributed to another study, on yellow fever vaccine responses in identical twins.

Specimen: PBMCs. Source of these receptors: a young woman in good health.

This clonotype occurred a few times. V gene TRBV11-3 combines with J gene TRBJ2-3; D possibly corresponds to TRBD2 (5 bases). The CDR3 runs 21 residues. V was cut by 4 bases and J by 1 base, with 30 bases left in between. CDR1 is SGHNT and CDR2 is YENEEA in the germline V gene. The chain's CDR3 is CASSSRFKSAASPGGTDTQYF. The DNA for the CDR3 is TGTGCCAGCAGCTCCCGCTTTAAATCGGCGGCCAGCCCCGGGGGCACAGATACGCAGTATTTT.

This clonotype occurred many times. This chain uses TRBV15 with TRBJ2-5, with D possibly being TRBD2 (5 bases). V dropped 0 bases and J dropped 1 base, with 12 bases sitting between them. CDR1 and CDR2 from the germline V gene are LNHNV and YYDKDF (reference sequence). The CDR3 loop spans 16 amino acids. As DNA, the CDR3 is TGTGCCACCAGCAGAGATCGTCGAGGGAGCCAAGAGACCCAGTACTTC. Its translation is CATSRDRRGSQETQYF.

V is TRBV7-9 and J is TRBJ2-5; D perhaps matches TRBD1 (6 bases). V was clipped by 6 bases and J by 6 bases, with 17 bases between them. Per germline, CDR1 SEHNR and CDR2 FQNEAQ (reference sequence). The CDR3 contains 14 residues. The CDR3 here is CASRPPGTGKTQYF. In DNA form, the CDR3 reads TGTGCCAGCAGACCCCCTGGAACAGGGAAGACCCAGTACTTC. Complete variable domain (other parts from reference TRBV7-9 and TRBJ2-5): DTGVSQNPRHKITKRGQNVTFRCDPISEHNRLYWYRQTLGQGPEFLTYFQNEAQLEKSRLLSDRFSAERPKGSFSTLEIQRTEQGDSAMYLCASRPPGTGKTQYFGPGTRLLVL.

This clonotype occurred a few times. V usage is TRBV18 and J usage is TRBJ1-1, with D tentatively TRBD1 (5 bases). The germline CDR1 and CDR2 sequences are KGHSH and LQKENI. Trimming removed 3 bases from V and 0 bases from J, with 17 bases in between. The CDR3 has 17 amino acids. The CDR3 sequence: CASSPLGTGSMNTEAFF. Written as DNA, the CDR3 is TGTGCCAGCTCACCTCTCGGGACTGGAAGTATGAACACTGAAGCTTTCTTT.

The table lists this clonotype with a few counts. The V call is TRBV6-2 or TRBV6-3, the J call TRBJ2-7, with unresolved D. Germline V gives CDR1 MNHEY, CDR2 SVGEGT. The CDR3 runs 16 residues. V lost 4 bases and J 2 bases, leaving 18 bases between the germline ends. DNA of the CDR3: TGTGCCAGCAGTTTGGCCGGTGTGCGTAGTACCTACGAGCAGTACTTC. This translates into CASSLAGVRSTYEQYF.

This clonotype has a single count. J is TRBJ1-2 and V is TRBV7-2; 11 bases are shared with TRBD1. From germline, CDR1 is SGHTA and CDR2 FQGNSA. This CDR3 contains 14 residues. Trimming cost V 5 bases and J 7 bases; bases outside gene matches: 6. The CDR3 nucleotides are TGTGCCAGCAGCCCCGACGGGACAGGGGGTGGCTACACCTTC. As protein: CASSPDGTGGGYTF.

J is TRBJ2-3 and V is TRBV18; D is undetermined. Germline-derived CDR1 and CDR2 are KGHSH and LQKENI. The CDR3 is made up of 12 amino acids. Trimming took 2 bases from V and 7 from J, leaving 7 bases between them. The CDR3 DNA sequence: TGTGCCAGCTCACCAGATACGTATACGCAGTATTTT. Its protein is CASSPDTYTQYF.

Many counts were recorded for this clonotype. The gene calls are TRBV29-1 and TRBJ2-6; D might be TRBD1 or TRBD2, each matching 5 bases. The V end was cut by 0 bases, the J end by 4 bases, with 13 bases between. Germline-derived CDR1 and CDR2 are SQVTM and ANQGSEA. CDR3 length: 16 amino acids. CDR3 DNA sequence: TGCAGCGTTGAAGATCGTGGGACCGGCGGGGCCAACGTCCTGACTTTC. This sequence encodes CSVEDRGTGGANVLTF.